The clone carrying this TCR beta chain was seen only a few times. Its specificity is unknown. This entry comes from a study of T cells in Graves' hyperthyroidism and ophthalmopathy. Study-level information: Peripheral blood was obtained at initial diagnosis, preceding any treatment. Study-level results: Among clonotypes expanded in thyroid above 0.001, most were also found in blood.

Orbital computed tomography and thyroid ultrasound, together with serum TRAb and thyroxine and clinical symptoms, were used for diagnoses. The PBMCs were sourced from fresh peripheral blood (around 10 ml). Researchers amplified the TCR beta CDR3 regions from RNA transcripts. HTBI primers drove first-round RT-PCR of the TCR CDR3. TCRdb called the multiplex PCR reads again in MiXCR, with one record for every CDR3 protein. The profile shows around 600,000 distinct CDR3 sequences, about a sixth of them singletons. The CDR3 consists of 14 residues. Trimming removed 5 bases at V and 1 base at J, with 11 bases between. Germline assignment: CDR1 SEHNR and CDR2 FQNEAQ (reference sequence).

Sequenced sample: blood. The TCR was taken from a woman aged 40 to 50 with Graves' ophthalmopathy. The chain recombines TRBV7-9 with TRBJ2-5; no definite D call. CDR3 amino acids: CASSARRTQETQYF. The CDR3 DNA sequence: TGTGCCAGCAGCGCACGGCGGACCCAAGAGACCCAGTACTTC.